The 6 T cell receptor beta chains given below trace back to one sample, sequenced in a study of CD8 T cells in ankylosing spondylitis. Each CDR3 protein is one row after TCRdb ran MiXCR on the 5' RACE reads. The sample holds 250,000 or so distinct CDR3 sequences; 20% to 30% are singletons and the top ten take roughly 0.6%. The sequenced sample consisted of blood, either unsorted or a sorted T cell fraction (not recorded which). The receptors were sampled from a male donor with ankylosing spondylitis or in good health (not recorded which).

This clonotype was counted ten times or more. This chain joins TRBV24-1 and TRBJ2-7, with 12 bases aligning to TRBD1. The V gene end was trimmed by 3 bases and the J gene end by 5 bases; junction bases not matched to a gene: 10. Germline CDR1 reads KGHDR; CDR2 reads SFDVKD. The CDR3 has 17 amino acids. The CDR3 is CATSDPSGTGGIDEQYF. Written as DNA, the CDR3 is TGTGCCACCAGTGATCCTTCGGGGACAGGGGGCATCGACGAGCAGTACTTC.

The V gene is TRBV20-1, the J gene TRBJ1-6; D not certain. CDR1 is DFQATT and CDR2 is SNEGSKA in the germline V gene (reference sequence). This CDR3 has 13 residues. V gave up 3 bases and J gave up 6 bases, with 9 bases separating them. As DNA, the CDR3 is TGCAGTGCTAGTTCTGGAATTAATTCACCCCTCCACTTT. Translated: CSASSGINSPLHF.

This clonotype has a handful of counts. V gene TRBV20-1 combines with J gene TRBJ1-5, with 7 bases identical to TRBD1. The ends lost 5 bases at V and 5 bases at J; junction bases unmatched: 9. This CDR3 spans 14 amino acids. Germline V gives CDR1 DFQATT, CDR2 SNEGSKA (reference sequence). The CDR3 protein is CSAGQARGDQPQHF. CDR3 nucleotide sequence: TGCAGTGCTGGACAGGCTCGAGGGGATCAGCCCCAGCATTTT.

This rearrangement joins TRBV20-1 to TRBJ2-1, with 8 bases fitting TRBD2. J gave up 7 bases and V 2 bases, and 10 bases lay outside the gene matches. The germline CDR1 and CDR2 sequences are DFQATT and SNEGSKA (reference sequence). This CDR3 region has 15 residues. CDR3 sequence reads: CSARSTGGPLNEQFF. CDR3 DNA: TGCAGTGCTAGAAGTACGGGGGGGCCGTTAAATGAGCAGTTCTTC.

The CDR3 bases are TGTGCCAGCGGACGCCCCTACAATGAGCAGTTCTTC. Translated, it gives CASGRPYNEQFF. The chain recombines TRBV12-3 or TRBV12-4 with TRBJ2-1; no definite D call. The V end lost 8 bases, the J end lost 2 bases, and 7 bases lay between the germline ends. The CDR3 is 12 residues long.

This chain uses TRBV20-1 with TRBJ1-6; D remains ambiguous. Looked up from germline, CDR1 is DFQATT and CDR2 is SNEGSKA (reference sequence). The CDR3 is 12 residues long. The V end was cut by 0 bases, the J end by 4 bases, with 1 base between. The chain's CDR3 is CSARDYNSPLHF. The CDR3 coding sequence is TGCAGTGCTAGAGATTATAATTCACCCCTCCACTTT.